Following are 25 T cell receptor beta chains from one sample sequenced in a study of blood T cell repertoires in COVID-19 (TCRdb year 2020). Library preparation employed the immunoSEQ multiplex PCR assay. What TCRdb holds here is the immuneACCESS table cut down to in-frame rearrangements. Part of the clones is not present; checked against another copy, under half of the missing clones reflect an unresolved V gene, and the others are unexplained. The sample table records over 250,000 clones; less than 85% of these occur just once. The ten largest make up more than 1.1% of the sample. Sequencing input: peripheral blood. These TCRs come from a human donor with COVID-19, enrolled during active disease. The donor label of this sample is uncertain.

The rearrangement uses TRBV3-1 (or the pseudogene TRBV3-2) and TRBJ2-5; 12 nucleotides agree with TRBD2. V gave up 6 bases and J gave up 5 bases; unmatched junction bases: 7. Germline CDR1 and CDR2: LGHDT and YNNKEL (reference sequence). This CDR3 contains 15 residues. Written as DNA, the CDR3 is TGTGCCAGCAGAAGGACTAGCGGGACTGGGGAGACCCAGTACTTC. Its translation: CASRRTSGTGETQYF.

CDR3: CAWKDRGHEKLFF. CDR3 nucleotides: TGTGCCTGGAAGGACAGGGGGCATGAAAAACTGTTTTTT. V and J are TRBV30 and TRBJ1-4, with 11 bases fitting TRBD1. In germline, CDR1 is GTSNPN, CDR2 SVGIG (reference sequence). With V trimmed by 4 bases and J by 6 bases, 1 base remained unmatched. This CDR3 has 13 residues.

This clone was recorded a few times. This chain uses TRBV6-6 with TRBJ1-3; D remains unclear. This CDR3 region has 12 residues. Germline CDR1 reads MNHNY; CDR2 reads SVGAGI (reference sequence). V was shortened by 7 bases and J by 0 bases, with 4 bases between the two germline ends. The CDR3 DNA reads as TGTGCCAGCACGGGCTCTGGAAACACCATATATTTT. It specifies CASTGSGNTIYF.

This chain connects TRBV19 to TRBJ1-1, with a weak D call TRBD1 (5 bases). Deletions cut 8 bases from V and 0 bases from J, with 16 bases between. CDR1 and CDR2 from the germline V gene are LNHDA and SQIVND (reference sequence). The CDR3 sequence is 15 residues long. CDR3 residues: CASDIGGSMNTEAFF. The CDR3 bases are TGTGCCAGTGATATTGGGGGGTCAATGAACACTGAAGCTTTCTTT.

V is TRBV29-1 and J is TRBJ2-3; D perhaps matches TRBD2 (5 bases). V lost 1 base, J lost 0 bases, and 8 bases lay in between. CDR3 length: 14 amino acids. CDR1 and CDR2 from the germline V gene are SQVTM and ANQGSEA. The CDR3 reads CSVEGTGSTDTQYF. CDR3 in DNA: TGCAGCGTTGAAGGGACTGGCAGCACAGATACGCAGTATTTT.

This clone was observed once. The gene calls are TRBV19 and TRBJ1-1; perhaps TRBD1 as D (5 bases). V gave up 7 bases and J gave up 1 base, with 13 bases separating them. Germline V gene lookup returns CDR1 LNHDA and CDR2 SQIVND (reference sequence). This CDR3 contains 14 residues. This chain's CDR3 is CASTLTRGNTEAFF. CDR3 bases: TGTGCCAGTACTCTGACTAGGGGGAACACTGAAGCTTTCTTT. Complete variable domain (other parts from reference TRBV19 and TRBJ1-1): DGGITQSPKYLFRKEGQNVTLSCEQNLNHDAMYWYRQDPGQGLRLIYYSQIVNDFQKGDIAEGYSVSREKKESFPLTVTSAQKNPTAFYLCASTLTRGNTEAFFGQGTRLTVV.

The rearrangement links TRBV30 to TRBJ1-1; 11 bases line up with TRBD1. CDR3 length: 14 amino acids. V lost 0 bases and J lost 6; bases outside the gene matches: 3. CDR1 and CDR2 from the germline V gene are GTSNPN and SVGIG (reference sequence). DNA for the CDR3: TGTGCCTGGAGTGTACCGGGACAGGGGGCTGAAGCTTTCTTT. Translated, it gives CAWSVPGQGAEAFF.

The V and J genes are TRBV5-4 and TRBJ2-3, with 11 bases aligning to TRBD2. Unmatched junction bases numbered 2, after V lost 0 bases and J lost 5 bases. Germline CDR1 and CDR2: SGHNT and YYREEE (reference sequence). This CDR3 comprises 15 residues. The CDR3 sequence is CASSLGLAGLDTQYF. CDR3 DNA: TGTGCCAGCAGCTTGGGACTAGCGGGATTAGATACGCAGTATTTT. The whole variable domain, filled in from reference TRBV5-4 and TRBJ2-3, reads ETGVTQSPTHLIKTRGQQVTLRCSSQSGHNTVSWYQQALGQGPQFIFQYYREEENGRGNFPPRFSGLQFPNYSSELNVNALELDDSALYLCASSLGLAGLDTQYFGPGTRLTVL.

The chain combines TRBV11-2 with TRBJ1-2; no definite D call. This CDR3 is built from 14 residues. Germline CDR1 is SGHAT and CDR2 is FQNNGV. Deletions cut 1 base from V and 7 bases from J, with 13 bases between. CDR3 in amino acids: CASSLAPAAGGYTF. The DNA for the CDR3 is TGTGCCAGCAGCTTAGCCCCGGCGGCCGGTGGCTACACCTTC.

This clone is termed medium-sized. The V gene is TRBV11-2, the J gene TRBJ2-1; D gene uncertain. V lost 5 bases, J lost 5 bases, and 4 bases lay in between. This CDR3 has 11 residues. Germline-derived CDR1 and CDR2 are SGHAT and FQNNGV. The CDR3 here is CASSPNNEQFF. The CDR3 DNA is TGTGCCAGCAGCCCCAACAATGAGCAGTTCTTC. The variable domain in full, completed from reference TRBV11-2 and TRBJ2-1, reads EAGVAQSPRYKIIEKRQSVAFWCNPISGHATLYWYQQILGQGPKLLIQFQNNGVVDDSQLPKDRFSAERLKGVDSTLKIQPAKLEDSAVYLCASSPNNEQFFGPGTRLTVL.

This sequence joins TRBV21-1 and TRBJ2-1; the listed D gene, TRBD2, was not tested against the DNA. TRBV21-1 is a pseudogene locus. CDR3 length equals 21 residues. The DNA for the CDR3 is TGTGCCAGCAGCCCCATGATTACCGGGACTAGCGGGAGAGTGTCCTACAATGAGCAGTTCTTC. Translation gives CASSPMITGTSGRVSYNEQFF.

CDR3 DNA: TGTGCCAGTAGTCCCACAGGGGCCGTCAATCAGCCCCAGCATTTT. It codes for CASSPTGAVNQPQHF. The chain is built from TRBV19 and TRBJ1-5; 7 bases line up with TRBD1. The CDR3 length is 15 residues. V was pared by 5 bases and J by 3 bases, with 7 bases of the junction left unmatched. Looked up from germline, CDR1 is LNHDA and CDR2 is SQIVND (reference sequence).

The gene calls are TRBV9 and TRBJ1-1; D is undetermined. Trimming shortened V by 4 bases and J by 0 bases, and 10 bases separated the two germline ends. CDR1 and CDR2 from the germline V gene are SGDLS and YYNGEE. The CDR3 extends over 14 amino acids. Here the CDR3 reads CASSLNTVNTEAFF. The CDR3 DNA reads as TGTGCCAGCAGCCTGAATACTGTGAACACTGAAGCTTTCTTT.

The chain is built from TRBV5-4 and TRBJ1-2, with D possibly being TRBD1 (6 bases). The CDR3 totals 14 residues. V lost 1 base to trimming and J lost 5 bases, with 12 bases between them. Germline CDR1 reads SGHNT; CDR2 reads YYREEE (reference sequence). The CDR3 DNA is TGTGCCAGCAGCTTGAATCGGGGGGCTTATGGCTACACCTTC. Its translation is CASSLNRGAYGYTF.

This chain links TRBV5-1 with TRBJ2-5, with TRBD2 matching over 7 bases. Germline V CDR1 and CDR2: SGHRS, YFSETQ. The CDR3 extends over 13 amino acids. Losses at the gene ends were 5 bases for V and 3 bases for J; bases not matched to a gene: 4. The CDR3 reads CASSYGGEETQYF. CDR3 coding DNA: TGCGCCAGCAGTTATGGGGGGGAAGAGACCCAGTACTTC.

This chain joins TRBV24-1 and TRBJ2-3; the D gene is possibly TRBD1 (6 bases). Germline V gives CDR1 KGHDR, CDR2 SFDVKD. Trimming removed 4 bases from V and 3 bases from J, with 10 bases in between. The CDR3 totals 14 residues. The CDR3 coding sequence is TGTGCCACCAGTGAAGGGACACCTACAGATACGCAGTATTTT. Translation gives CATSEGTPTDTQYF.

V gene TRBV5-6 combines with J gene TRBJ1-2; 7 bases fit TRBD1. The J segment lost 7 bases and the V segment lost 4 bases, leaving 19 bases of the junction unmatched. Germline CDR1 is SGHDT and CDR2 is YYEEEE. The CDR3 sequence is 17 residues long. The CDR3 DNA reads TGTGCCAGCAGCGCCCCGGGACAGCCTTCTTCAAGAGGTGGCTACACCTTC. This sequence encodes CASSAPGQPSSRGGYTF.

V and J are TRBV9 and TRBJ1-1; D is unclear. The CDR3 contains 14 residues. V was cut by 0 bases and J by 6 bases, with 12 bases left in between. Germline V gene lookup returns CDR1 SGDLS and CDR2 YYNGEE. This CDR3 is CASSVGPEGAEAFF. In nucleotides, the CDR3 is TGTGCCAGCAGCGTAGGGCCCGAGGGCGCTGAAGCTTTCTTT.

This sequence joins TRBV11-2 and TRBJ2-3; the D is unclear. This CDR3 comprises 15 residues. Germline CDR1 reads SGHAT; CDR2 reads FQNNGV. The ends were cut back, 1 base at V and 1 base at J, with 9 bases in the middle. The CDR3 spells CASSLVAKGTDTQYF. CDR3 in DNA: TGTGCCAGCAGCTTAGTAGCCAAGGGCACAGATACGCAGTATTTT.

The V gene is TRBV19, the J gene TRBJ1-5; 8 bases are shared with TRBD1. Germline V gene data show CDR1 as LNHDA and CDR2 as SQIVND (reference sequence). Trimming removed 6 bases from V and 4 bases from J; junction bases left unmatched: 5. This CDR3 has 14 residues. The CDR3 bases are TGTGCCAGTAGCGGACAGGGTGGGAATCAGCCCCAGCATTTT. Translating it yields CASSGQGGNQPQHF.

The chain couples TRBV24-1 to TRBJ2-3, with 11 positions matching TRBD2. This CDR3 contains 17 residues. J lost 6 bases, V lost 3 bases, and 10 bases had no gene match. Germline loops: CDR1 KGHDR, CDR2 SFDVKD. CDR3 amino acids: CATSDAPTSGSTDTQYF. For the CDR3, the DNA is TGTGCCACCAGTGATGCCCCAACTAGCGGGAGTACCGATACGCAGTATTTT.

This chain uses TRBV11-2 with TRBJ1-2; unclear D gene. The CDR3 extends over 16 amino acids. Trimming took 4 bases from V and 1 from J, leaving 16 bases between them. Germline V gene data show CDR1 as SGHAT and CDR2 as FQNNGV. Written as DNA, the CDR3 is TGTGCCAGCAGCTCGCCCTTCAGGCGGGGTAACTATGGCTACACCTTC. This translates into CASSSPFRRGNYGYTF.

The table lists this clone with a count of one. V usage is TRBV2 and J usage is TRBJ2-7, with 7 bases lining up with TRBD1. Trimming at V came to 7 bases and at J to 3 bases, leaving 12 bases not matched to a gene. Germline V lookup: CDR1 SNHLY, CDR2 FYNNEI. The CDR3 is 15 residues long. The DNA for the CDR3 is TGTGCCAGCACCCCTGAGGGACAGCTTCTCTACGAGCAGTACTTC. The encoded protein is CASTPEGQLLYEQYF. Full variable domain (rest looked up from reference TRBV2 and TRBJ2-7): EPEVTQTPSHQVTQMGQEVILRCVPISNHLYFYWYRQILGQKVEFLVSFYNNEISEKSEIFDDQFSVERPDGSNFTLKIRSTKLEDSAMYFCASTPEGQLLYEQYFGPGTRLTVT.

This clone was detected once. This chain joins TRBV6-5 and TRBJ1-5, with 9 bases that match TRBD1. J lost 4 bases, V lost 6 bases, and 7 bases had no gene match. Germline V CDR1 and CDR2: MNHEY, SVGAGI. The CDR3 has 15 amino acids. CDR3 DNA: TGTGCCAGCAGCTGGGGACAGGGCGCAAATCAGCCCCAGCATTTT. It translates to CASSWGQGANQPQHF.

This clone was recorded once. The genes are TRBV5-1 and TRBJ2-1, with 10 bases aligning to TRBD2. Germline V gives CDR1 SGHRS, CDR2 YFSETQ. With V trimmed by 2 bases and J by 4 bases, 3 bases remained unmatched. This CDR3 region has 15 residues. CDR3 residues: CASSFGSGRYNEQFF. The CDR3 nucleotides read TGCGCCAGCAGCTTTGGTAGCGGGAGGTACAATGAGCAGTTCTTC.